This passage covers 20 T cell receptor beta chains from one sample sequenced in a study of blood T cell repertoires in COVID-19. Measured with immunoSEQ multiplex PCR; TCRdb has only the in-frame clones, and not every one. The sample consists of around 140,000 clones, about 81% of them appearing once. Sequenced material: peripheral blood. The receptors were gathered from a woman aged 80 or over with acute or convalescent COVID-19.

The chain joins TRBV10-3 to TRBJ1-1; weak D call: TRBD1 (5 bases). V gave up 2 bases and J gave up 0 bases, with 7 bases separating them. Germline values: CDR1 ENHRY, CDR2 SYGVKD. The CDR3 consists of 14 residues. In DNA, the CDR3 is TGTGCCATCAGTGAGGGACACCTGAACACTGAAGCTTTCTTT. Translation gives CAISEGHLNTEAFF.

The chain uses TRBV3-1 (or the pseudogene TRBV3-2) and TRBJ1-5; 7 bases align to TRBD1. Germline assignment: CDR1 LGHDT and CDR2 YNNKEL (reference sequence). This CDR3 has 13 amino acids. The V segment lost 3 bases and the J segment 9 bases; nucleotides outside the gene matches: 5. The CDR3 reads CASSHTGVGPQHF. The DNA for the CDR3 is TGTGCCAGCAGCCATACAGGGGTCGGGCCCCAGCATTTT.

The chain joins TRBV5-4 to TRBJ1-4, with D maybe TRBD1 (5 bases). The germline CDR1 and CDR2 sequences are SGHNT and YYREEE (reference sequence). The ends were cut back, 4 bases at V and 4 bases at J, with 11 bases in the middle. This CDR3 region has 14 residues. The CDR3: CASSPDSFNEKLFF. The CDR3 coding sequence is TGTGCCAGCAGCCCTGACAGCTTTAATGAAAAACTGTTTTTT.

The sample holds one count of this clone. The chain employs TRBV11-3 and TRBJ2-1, with TRBD1 identical over 9 bases. This CDR3 has 15 amino acids. The V gene end was trimmed by 2 bases and the J gene end by 8 bases; junction bases not matched to a gene: 7. CDR1 is SGHNT and CDR2 is YENEEA in the germline V gene. The CDR3 coding sequence is TGTGCCAGCAGCTTACAAGGGACAGGGTTCGATGAGCAGTTCTTC. Protein sequence: CASSLQGTGFDEQFF.

The J gene is TRBJ1-2, the V gene TRBV7-2; D unresolved. CDR3 size: 13 residues. With 5 bases removed from V and 7 bases from J, the gap between germline ends came to 14 bases. Germline V lookup: CDR1 SGHTA, CDR2 FQGNSA. CDR3 amino acids: CASSPTRERGYTF. The CDR3 DNA sequence: TGTGCCAGCAGCCCAACTAGGGAGCGTGGCTACACCTTC.

V and J are TRBV30 and TRBJ1-2; 8 nucleotides align to TRBD1. This CDR3 is 13 amino acids long. CDR1 and CDR2 (germline): GTSNPN, SVGIG (reference sequence). After removal of 3 bases from V and 4 bases from J, the junction contained 4 bases not matched to a gene. The CDR3 is CAWRDRAGYGYTF. DNA for the CDR3: TGTGCCTGGAGGGACAGGGCGGGCTATGGCTACACCTTC.

This clone appeared a single time. The chain joins TRBV29-1 to TRBJ1-4; D gene unclear. With 1 base removed from V and 6 bases from J, the gap between germline ends came to 15 bases. Germline-derived CDR1 and CDR2 are SQVTM and ANQGSEA. The CDR3 runs to 15 residues. The DNA for the CDR3 is TGCAGCGTTGAAGCCCAGAGCGATGCTTATGAAAAACTGTTTTTT. Translating it yields CSVEAQSDAYEKLFF.

The rearrangement joins TRBV7-6 to TRBJ2-7; tentatively, D is TRBD2 (5 bases). The germline CDR1 and CDR2 sequences are SGHVS and FNYEAQ. Trimming took 5 bases from V and 2 from J, leaving 13 bases between them. This CDR3 has 14 amino acids. The CDR3 nucleotides read TGTGCCAGCAGCGCCGGTACGGGGACCTACGAGCAGTACTTC. Protein: CASSAGTGTYEQYF.

This chain links TRBV18 with TRBJ2-1, with D possibly TRBD1 on 6 matching bases. CDR3 size: 16 residues. Germline-derived CDR1 and CDR2 are KGHSH and LQKENI. Trimming cost V 0 bases and J 7 bases, with 16 bases left between them. CDR3 in DNA: TGTGCCAGCTCACCACCGGGGGCTAGCCGAAAAAATGAGCAGTTCTTC. It encodes CASSPPGASRKNEQFF.

A word on this clone: The same CDR3 can be traced to other DNA sequences in this sample. The chain employs TRBV4-3 and TRBJ1-2, with 7 positions matching TRBD1. The CDR3 runs to 15 residues. Per germline, CDR1 LGHNA and CDR2 YSLEER. After removal of 1 base from V and 2 bases from J, the junction contained 4 bases not matched to a gene. The DNA of the CDR3 is TGCGCCAGCAGCCAAGGCGCAGGGGGGAACTATGGCTACACCTTC. Amino acid sequence: CASSQGAGGNYGYTF.

This chain uses TRBV30 with TRBJ2-3; D is perhaps TRBD2 (6 bases). V lost 0 bases and J lost 1, with 14 bases in between. Germline V gives CDR1 GTSNPN, CDR2 SVGIG (reference sequence). This CDR3 is 16 amino acids long. The CDR3 DNA reads as TGTGCCTGGAGTGTACGGTACGGGAGTGGCACAGATACGCAGTATTTT. The encoded protein is CAWSVRYGSGTDTQYF.

The rearrangement uses TRBV18 and TRBJ1-2; TRBD1 matches at 7 bases. The V segment lost 3 bases and the J segment 7 bases; nucleotides outside the gene matches: 11. Germline-derived CDR1 and CDR2 are KGHSH and LQKENI. The CDR3 length is 15 residues. In DNA form, the CDR3 reads TGTGCCAGCTCACCTCAGGAGGGGGCCCGGGGTGGCTACACCTTC. Residues: CASSPQEGARGGYTF.

This clone was seen only once. This rearrangement joins TRBV6-1 to TRBJ2-7, with a tentative D call TRBD1 (6 bases). Germline V gene data show CDR1 as MNHNS and CDR2 as SASEGT. The CDR3 contains 15 residues. V was pared by 6 bases and J by 3 bases, with 18 bases between. CDR3 bases: TGTGCCAGCAGCACTACAGGGTCCCCGAACTACGAGCAGTACTTC. Translated, it gives CASSTTGSPNYEQYF.

V and J are TRBV6-2 or TRBV6-3 and TRBJ2-3; 9 nucleotides agree with TRBD2. Germline V gives CDR1 MNHEY, CDR2 SVGEGT. The CDR3 totals 16 residues. The J segment lost 6 bases and the V segment lost 0 bases, leaving 7 bases of the junction unmatched. As DNA, the CDR3 is TGTGCCAGCAGTTACTCGGGCGGGAGGGCCGGCGATACGCAGTATTTT. It codes for CASSYSGGRAGDTQYF.

This clone showed up just once. V gene TRBV30 combines with J gene TRBJ1-2; a weak D match, TRBD1 (6 bases). Trimming removed 0 bases at V and 8 bases at J, with 10 bases between. The CDR3 is 12 residues long. Germline assignment: CDR1 GTSNPN and CDR2 SVGIG (reference sequence). CDR3 in DNA: TGTGCCTGGAGTGTACTAGACAGGGGCTACACCTTC. It yields the protein CAWSVLDRGYTF.

This clone was recorded once. V gene TRBV10-2 combines with J gene TRBJ1-2; D is perhaps TRBD1 (6 bases). The CDR3 runs 14 residues. Trimming removed 8 bases at V and 4 bases at J, with 17 bases between. CDR1 is WSHSY, CDR2 SAAADI, per germline. In DNA form, the CDR3 reads TGCGCCAGCCGCCCCGGGGGGCGAGTCTATGGCTACACCTTC. It is translated as CASRPGGRVYGYTF.

The rearrangement links TRBV3-1 (or the pseudogene TRBV3-2) to TRBJ2-1, with 10 bases lining up with TRBD2. The CDR3 is 18 amino acids. Germline V gene lookup returns CDR1 LGHDT and CDR2 YNNKEL (reference sequence). The V gene end was trimmed by 2 bases and the J gene end by 1 base; junction bases not matched to a gene: 8. The CDR3 nucleotides read TGTGCCAGCAGCCAACCCAGCGGGAGGGCCGTATCCTACAATGAGCAGTTCTTC. Translating it yields CASSQPSGRAVSYNEQFF.

This clone was seen just once. The CDR3 loop is CASSLLTSGRADTQYF. The DNA of the CDR3 is TGTGCCAGCAGCTTGTTGACTAGCGGGAGGGCAGATACGCAGTATTTT. The chain joins TRBV5-6 to TRBJ2-3; TRBD2 matches 14 bases. This CDR3 is 16 amino acids long. Germline V lookup: CDR1 SGHDT, CDR2 YYEEEE. V trimming: 1 base; J trimming: 4 bases; junction bases outside the gene matches: 2.

V gene TRBV5-1 combines with J gene TRBJ1-6; TRBD1 is a possible D gene (5 bases). V shed 2 bases and J shed 8 bases, with 11 bases lying between them. There are 14 residues in the CDR3. Germline V gene data show CDR1 as SGHRS and CDR2 as YFSETQ. The DNA of the CDR3 is TGCGCCAGCAGCTTAGCGGGGACCGATTCACCCCTCCACTTT. It yields the protein CASSLAGTDSPLHF. Full variable domain (rest looked up from reference TRBV5-1 and TRBJ1-6): KAGVTQTPRYLIKTRGQQVTLSCSPISGHRSVSWYQQTPGQGLQFLFEYFSETQRNKGNFPGRFSGRQFSNSRSEMNVSTLELGDSALYLCASSLAGTDSPLHFGNGTRLTVT.

The chain carries TRBV4-3 and TRBJ1-1, with TRBD1 identical over 9 bases. This CDR3 contains 16 residues. With 0 bases clipped from V and 2 bases from J, the junction kept 4 bases outside the gene matches. The germline V gene encodes CDR1 LGHNA and CDR2 YSLEER. CDR3 nucleotides: TGCGCCAGCAGCCAAGATCGAACAGGGGGCAACACTGAAGCTTTCTTT. Its translation is CASSQDRTGGNTEAFF.